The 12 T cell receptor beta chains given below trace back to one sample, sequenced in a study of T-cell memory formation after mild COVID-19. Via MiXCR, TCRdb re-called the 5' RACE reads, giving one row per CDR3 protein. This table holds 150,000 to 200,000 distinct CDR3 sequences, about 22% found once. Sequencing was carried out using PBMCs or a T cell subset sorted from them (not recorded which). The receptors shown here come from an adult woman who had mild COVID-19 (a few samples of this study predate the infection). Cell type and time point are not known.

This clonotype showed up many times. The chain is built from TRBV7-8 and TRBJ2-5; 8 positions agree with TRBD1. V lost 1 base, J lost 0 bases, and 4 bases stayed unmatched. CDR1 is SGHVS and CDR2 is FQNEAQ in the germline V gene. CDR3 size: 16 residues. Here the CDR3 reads CASSLETGVYQETQYF. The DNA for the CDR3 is TGTGCCAGCAGCTTAGAGACAGGGGTTTACCAAGAGACCCAGTACTTC.

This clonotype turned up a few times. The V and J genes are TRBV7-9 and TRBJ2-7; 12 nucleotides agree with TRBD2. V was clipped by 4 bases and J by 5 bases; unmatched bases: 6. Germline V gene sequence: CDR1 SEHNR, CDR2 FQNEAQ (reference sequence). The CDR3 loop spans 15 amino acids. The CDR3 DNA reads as TGTGCCAGCAGCTCCTCTACTAGCGGGAGGAACGAGCAGTACTTC. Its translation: CASSSSTSGRNEQYF. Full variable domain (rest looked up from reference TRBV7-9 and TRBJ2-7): DTGVSQNPRHKITKRGQNVTFRCDPISEHNRLYWYRQTLGQGPEFLTYFQNEAQLEKSRLLSDRFSAERPKGSFSTLEIQRTEQGDSAMYLCASSSSTSGRNEQYFGPGTRLTVT.

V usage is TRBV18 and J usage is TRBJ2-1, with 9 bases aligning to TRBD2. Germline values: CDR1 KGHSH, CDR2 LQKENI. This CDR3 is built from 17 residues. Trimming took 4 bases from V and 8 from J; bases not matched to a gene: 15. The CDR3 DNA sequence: TGTGCCAGCTCACAGGTATATAGCGGGAGAGATGGGGATGAGCAGTTCTTC. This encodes CASSQVYSGRDGDEQFF.

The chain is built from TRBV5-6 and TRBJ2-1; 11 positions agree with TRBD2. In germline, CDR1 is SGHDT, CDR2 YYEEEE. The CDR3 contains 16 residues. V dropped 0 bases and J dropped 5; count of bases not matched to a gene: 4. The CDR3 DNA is TGTGCCAGCAGCTTGGTACTAGCGGGGGAAAACAATGAGCAGTTCTTC. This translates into CASSLVLAGENNEQFF.

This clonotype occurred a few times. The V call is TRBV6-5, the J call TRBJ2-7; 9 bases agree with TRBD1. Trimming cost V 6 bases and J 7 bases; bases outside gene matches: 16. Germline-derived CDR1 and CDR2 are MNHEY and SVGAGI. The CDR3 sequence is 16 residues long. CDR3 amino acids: CASSLTSWDRVFEQYF. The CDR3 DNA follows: TGTGCCAGCAGCTTAACGTCCTGGGACAGGGTTTTTGAGCAGTACTTC.

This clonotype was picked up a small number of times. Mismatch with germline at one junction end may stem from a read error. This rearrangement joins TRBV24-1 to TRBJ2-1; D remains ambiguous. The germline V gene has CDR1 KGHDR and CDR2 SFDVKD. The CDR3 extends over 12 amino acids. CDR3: CATSDLDNEQFF. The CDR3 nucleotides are TGTGCCACCAGTGATTTGGACAACGAGCAGTTCTTC.

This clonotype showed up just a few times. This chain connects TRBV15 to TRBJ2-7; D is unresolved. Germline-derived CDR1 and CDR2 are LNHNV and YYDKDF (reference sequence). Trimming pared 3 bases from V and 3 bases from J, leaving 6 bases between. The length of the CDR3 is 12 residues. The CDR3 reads CATSRVGYEQYF. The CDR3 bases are TGTGCCACCAGCAGGGTTGGCTACGAGCAGTACTTC.

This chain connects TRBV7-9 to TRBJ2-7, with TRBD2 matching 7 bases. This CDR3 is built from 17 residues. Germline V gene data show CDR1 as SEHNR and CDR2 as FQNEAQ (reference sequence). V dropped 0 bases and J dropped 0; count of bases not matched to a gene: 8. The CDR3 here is CASSLAGGSQSSYEQYF. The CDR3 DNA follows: TGTGCCAGCAGCTTAGCGGGAGGGTCCCAAAGCTCCTACGAGCAGTACTTC.

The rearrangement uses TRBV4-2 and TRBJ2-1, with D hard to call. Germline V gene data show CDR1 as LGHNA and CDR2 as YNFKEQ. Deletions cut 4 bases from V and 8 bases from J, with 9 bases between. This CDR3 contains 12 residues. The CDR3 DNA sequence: TGTGCCAGCAGCCCTAAGGGCGATGAGCAGTTCTTC. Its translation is CASSPKGDEQFF.

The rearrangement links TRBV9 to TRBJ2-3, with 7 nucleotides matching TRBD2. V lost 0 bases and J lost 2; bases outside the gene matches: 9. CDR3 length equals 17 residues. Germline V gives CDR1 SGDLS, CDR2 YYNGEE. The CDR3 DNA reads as TGTGCCAGCAGCGTAGAGGCTAGCGGCACGTACACAGATACGCAGTATTTT. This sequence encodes CASSVEASGTYTDTQYF.

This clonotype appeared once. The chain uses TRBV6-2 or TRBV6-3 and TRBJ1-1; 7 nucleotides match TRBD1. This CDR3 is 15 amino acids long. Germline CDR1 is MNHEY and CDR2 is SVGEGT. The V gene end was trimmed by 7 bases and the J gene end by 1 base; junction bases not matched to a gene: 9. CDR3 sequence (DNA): TGTGCCAGCACCTACCCGGGACAGCCGAACACTGAAGCTTTCTTT. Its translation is CASTYPGQPNTEAFF.

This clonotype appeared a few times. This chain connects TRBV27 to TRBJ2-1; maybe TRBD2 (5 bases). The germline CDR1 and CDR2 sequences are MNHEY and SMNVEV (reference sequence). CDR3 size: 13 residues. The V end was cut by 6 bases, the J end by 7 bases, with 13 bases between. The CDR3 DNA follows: TGTGCCAGCAGCCCCACCGGGGAGAATGAGCAGTTCTTC. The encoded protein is CASSPTGENEQFF.